The 16 T cell receptor beta chains in this list originate from one sample, sequenced in a study of T-cell memory formation after mild COVID-19. TCRdb re-analysed the 5' RACE reads in MiXCR, keeping a single row per CDR3 protein. The repertoire has about 290,000 distinct CDR3 sequences, roughly 15% of them found once; the top ten carry roughly 20%. Sequenced: PBMCs or a T cell subset sorted from them (not recorded which). Receptors originate from a man younger than 35 who had mild COVID-19 (a few samples of this study predate the infection). Cell type and time point are not known.

The J gene is TRBJ2-2, the V gene TRBV5-1; D not certain. Germline V lookup: CDR1 SGHRS, CDR2 YFSETQ. V dropped 4 bases and J dropped 3 bases, with 13 bases sitting between them. This CDR3 region has 15 residues. CDR3 amino acids: CASSRSSIYTGELFF. DNA for the CDR3: TGCGCCAGCAGCCGCAGTTCTATTTACACCGGGGAGCTGTTTTTT. The full variable domain, completed using reference TRBV5-1 and TRBJ2-2, is KAGVTQTPRYLIKTRGQQVTLSCSPISGHRSVSWYQQTPGQGLQFLFEYFSETQRNKGNFPGRFSGRQFSNSRSEMNVSTLELGDSALYLCASSRSSIYTGELFFGEGSRLTVL.

Ten or more counts support this clonotype. The CDR3 reads CASSFNRGRTDTQYF. DNA for the CDR3: TGTGCCAGCAGTTTTAACAGGGGGAGAACAGATACGCAGTATTTT. This chain joins TRBV12-3 or TRBV12-4 and TRBJ2-3; 8 bases map to TRBD1. The CDR3 length is 15 residues. Germline trimming cut 3 bases from V and 3 bases from J; bases unmatched to any gene: 5.

The chain links TRBV12-3 or TRBV12-4 to TRBJ2-5, with 7 bases identical to TRBD2. The junction had 1 base not matched to a gene; V was cut back by 1 base and J by 5 bases. The CDR3 spans 13 residues. CDR3: CASSLVAGETQYF. The CDR3 DNA is TGTGCCAGCAGTTTAGTAGCGGGTGAGACCCAGTACTTC.

This clonotype was seen a handful of times. The chain joins TRBV6-2 or TRBV6-3 to TRBJ2-1; D may correspond to TRBD1 or TRBD2 (5 bases each). The CDR3 spans 15 residues. Trimming shortened V by 2 bases and J by 6 bases, and 14 bases separated the two germline ends. Germline loops: CDR1 MNHEY, CDR2 SVGEGT. The CDR3 sequence: CASSYPGAEGNEQFF. CDR3 sequence (DNA): TGTGCCAGCAGTTACCCCGGGGCCGAGGGCAATGAGCAGTTCTTC.

The CDR3 nucleotides are TGTGCCAGCAGTTCTGGCCCGGGGTTTCGGGCATCACCCCTCCACTTT. Amino acid sequence: CASSSGPGFRASPLHF. The genes are TRBV12-3 or TRBV12-4 and TRBJ1-6; D is uncertain. V lost 4 bases and J lost 10, with 20 bases in between. The CDR3 covers 16 residues.

The CDR3 coding sequence is TGTGCCAGCAGCTTAGGACAGGGGCTCCCCTACCAAGAGACCCAGTACTTC. Translating it yields CASSLGQGLPYQETQYF. The V gene is TRBV7-9, the J gene TRBJ2-5; the match to TRBD1 covers 8 bases. The CDR3 is 17 amino acids. The germline V gene encodes CDR1 SEHNR and CDR2 FQNEAQ (reference sequence). Trimming took 1 base from V and 0 from J; bases not matched to a gene: 7.

The J gene is TRBJ1-5, the V gene TRBV7-9, with D hard to call. With 1 base removed from V and 5 bases from J, the gap between germline ends came to 12 bases. CDR1 is SEHNR, CDR2 FQNEAQ, per germline (reference sequence). CDR3 size: 15 residues. CDR3 DNA sequence: TGTGCCAGCAGCTTAGGGTCCGCGGGAGATCAGCCCCAGCATTTT. Translating gives CASSLGSAGDQPQHF.

In this sample, this clonotype turned up a few times. The chain joins TRBV10-3 to TRBJ2-1; 7 bases match TRBD1. CDR3 size: 14 residues. Germline CDR1 reads ENHRY; CDR2 reads SYGVKD. V lost 3 bases and J lost 4; bases outside the gene matches: 3. The CDR3 sequence: CAISDDREYNEQFF. The CDR3, as DNA: TGTGCCATCAGTGACGACAGGGAATACAATGAGCAGTTCTTC.

The V gene is TRBV7-3, the J gene TRBJ2-7; D perhaps matches TRBD1 (5 bases). Germline values: CDR1 SGHTA, CDR2 FQGTGA. The CDR3 runs 15 residues. Trimming stripped 5 bases from V and 12 bases from J, with 26 bases between. The CDR3, as DNA: TGTGCCAGCAGCCCGAGAACATGGCCCAGGAAAGGGGCGTACTTC. Residues: CASSPRTWPRKGAYF.

Remarks on this clonotype: Possible read error: a much larger clone is one base away. The chain employs TRBV4-1 and TRBJ2-6, with TRBD1 matching 7 bases. CDR3 length: 16 amino acids. The germline V gene has CDR1 MGHRA and CDR2 YSYEKL. CDR3 sequence reads: CASSQEGGVGANVMTF. The CDR3 bases are TGCGCCAGCAGCCAAGAAGGGGGCGTAGGGGCCAACGTCATGACTTTC.

V is TRBV12-3 or TRBV12-4 and J is TRBJ2-7, with 8 bases that match TRBD2. The V and J ends lost 5 bases and 0 bases, in that order; junction bases with no gene match: 6. This CDR3 comprises 15 residues. The CDR3 loop reads CASSPGGPLSYEQYF. CDR3 in DNA: TGTGCCAGCAGTCCGGGGGGGCCCCTCTCCTACGAGCAGTACTTC.

This clonotype was observed many times. This rearrangement joins TRBV7-2 to TRBJ1-5, with TRBD1 identical over 7 bases. Trimming removed 1 base from V and 7 bases from J; junction bases left unmatched: 7. CDR1 and CDR2 from the germline V gene are SGHTA and FQGNSA. The CDR3 runs to 15 residues. The CDR3 protein is CASSLVVRGGQPQHF. The CDR3 DNA is TGTGCCAGCAGCTTAGTAGTCAGGGGGGGCCAGCCCCAGCATTTT.

The V gene is TRBV9, the J gene TRBJ2-5; TRBD2 agrees at 14 bases. The CDR3 totals 18 residues. CDR1 and CDR2 (germline): SGDLS, YYNGEE. V was pared by 0 bases and J by 4 bases, with 8 bases of the junction left unmatched. CDR3 in DNA: TGTGCCAGCAGCGTAGGAGGACTAGCGGGGGGCCTCGGAGAGACCCAGTACTTC. Its protein product is CASSVGGLAGGLGETQYF.

A few counts support this clonotype. The rearrangement joins TRBV20-1 to TRBJ2-1; TRBD1 agrees at 7 bases. The CDR3 sequence is 15 residues long. Germline trimming cut 2 bases from V and 0 bases from J; bases unmatched to any gene: 4. Per germline, CDR1 DFQATT and CDR2 SNEGSKA (reference sequence). CDR3 loop: CSARNYRGSYNEQFF. The CDR3 DNA follows: TGCAGTGCTAGAAACTACAGGGGCTCCTACAATGAGCAGTTCTTC.

This chain links TRBV12-5 with TRBJ1-2; 9 positions agree with TRBD1. The V gene end was trimmed by 5 bases and the J gene end by 7 bases; junction bases not matched to a gene: 5. The CDR3 has 13 amino acids. The germline CDR1 and CDR2 sequences are LGHNT and FRNRAP. CDR3 amino acids: CASGVTGGVGYTF. The CDR3 region has the DNA TGTGCTAGTGGTGTGACAGGGGGGGTTGGCTACACCTTC.

This clonotype has more than one count but fewer than ten. The V and J genes are TRBV5-1 and TRBJ1-2; no definite D call. The CDR3 totals 11 residues. Between the trimmed V and J ends, which lost 4 bases and 5 bases, there was a span of 6 bases. Germline V gene sequence: CDR1 SGHRS, CDR2 YFSETQ. CDR3 residues: CASSGIYGYTF. CDR3 in DNA: TGCGCCAGCAGCGGAATTTATGGCTACACCTTC.